The clone carrying this T cell receptor (beta chain) appeared many times. Its antigen is not known. Looked up from germline, CDR1 is SGHTA and CDR2 is FQGNSA. Trimming cost V 7 bases and J 5 bases, with 11 bases left between them. The CDR3 totals 12 residues. Template switching created a universal primer site, and the cDNA included unique molecular identifiers. TCRdb used MiXCR to reprocess the 5' RACE reads, holding one entry per CDR3 protein. The data hold hundreds of thousands of distinct CDR3 sequences, with about 12% observed a single time. These data are taken from a study of identical twins. Findings of the study overall: Out-of-frame sharing of TCR alpha in monozygotic twins was underestimated by models.

This sample also belongs to another study, concerning yellow fever vaccine responses in identical twins.

This TCR derives from a woman in her late teens or twenties in good health. The specimen sequenced was PBMCs. The V gene is TRBV7-2, the J gene TRBJ1-2; no firm D call. The CDR3 loop reads CASNGPEYGYTF. The DNA for the CDR3 is TGTGCCAGCAACGGACCGGAATATGGCTACACCTTC.